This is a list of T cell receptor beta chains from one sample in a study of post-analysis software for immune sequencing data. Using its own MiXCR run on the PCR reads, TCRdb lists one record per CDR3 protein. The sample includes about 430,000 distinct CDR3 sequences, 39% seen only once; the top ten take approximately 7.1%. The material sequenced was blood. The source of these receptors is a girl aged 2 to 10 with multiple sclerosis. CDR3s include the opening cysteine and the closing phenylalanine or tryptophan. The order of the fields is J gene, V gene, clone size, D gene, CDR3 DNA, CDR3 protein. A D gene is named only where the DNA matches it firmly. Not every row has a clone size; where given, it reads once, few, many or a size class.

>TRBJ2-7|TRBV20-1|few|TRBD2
TGCAGTGCTCTTTCACGGGGGGGTCACGAGCAGTACTTC
CSALSRGGHEQYF
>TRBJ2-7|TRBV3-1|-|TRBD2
TGTGCCAGCAGCCAACCACTAACGGGGGGAGCCTACGAGCAGTACTTC
CASSQPLTGGAYEQYF
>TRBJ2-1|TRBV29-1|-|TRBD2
TGCAGCGTTGAAGGCGGGAGTGACAATGAGCAGTTCTTC
CSVEGGSDNEQFF
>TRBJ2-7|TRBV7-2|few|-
TGTGCCAGCAGCTTCCAGGGGGGATCCTACGAGCAGTACTTC
CASSFQGGSYEQYF
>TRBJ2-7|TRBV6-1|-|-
TGTGCCAGCAATCTTCCTGGGACTGCACGCTACGAGCAGTACTTC
CASNLPGTARYEQYF
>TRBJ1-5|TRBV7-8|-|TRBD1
TGTGCCAGCAGACGAGACAGGGTGGGCAATCAGCCCCAGCATTTT
CASRRDRVGNQPQHF
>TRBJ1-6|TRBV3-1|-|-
TGTGCCAGCAGCCAAGGGACTGGGGCTTCACCCCTCCACTTT
CASSQGTGASPLHF
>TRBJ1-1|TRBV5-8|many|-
TGTGCCAGCAGCTTGGTGTTGTATTCCGGATGGCGCGGGAACACTGAAGCTTTCTTT
CASSLVLYSGWRGNTEAFF
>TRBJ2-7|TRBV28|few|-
TGTGCCAGCAGGTCCGACGGGTCCTACGAGCAGTACTTC
CASRSDGSYEQYF
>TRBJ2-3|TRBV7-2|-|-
TGTGCCAGCAGCTTAGCGGTATCAGGGAGACCTAGTACAGATACGCAGTATTTT
CASSLAVSGRPSTDTQYF
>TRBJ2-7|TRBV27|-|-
TGTGCCAGCAGGGGGACTGTCGACCCCTACGAGCAGTACTTC
CASRGTVDPYEQYF
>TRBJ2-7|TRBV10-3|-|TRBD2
TGTGCCATCAGTGAGTACCTAGCGGGAGGGGACTACGAGCAGTACTTC
CAISEYLAGGDYEQYF
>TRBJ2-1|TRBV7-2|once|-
TGTGCCAGCAGCTTACGGGTAGCGGTGTGGGAGACCCAGTTCTTC
CASSLRVAVWETQFF
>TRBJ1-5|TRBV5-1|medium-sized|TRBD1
TGCGCCAGCAGCTTGACTCCGACAGGGAGCAATCAGCCCCAGCATTTT
CASSLTPTGSNQPQHF
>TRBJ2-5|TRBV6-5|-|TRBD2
TGTGCCAGCAGTTGCAGTAAGAGCGGGGGGCCCCAAGAGACCCAGTACTTC
CASSCSKSGGPQETQYF
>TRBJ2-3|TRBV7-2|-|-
TGTGCCAGCAGCCTAAATACAGGGTCAGATACGCAGTATTTT
CASSLNTGSDTQYF
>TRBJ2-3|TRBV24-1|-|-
TGTGCCACCAGTGATCCAGGATCAAGTGGCCGAGATACGCAGTATTTT
CATSDPGSSGRDTQYF
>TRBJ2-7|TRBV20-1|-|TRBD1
TGCAGTGCTAGAATCCATGGGACAGGGACCAGCGAGCAGTACTTC
CSARIHGTGTSEQYF
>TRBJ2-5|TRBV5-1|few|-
TGCGCCAGCAGTTCTATGCTGGGGGAGACCCAGTACTTC
CASSSMLGETQYF
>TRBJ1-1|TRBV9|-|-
TGTGCCAGCAGCGTAGAGGTTAACACTGAAGCTTTCTTT
CASSVEVNTEAFF
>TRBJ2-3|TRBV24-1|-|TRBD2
TGTGCCACCAGTGAGACCTTAGCGGGGGGCACAGATACGCAGTATTTT
CATSETLAGGTDTQYF
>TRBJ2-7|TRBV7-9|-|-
TGTGCCAGCAGCTTAGTGGGGGACACCTACGAGCAGTACTTC
CASSLVGDTYEQYF
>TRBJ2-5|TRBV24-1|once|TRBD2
TGTGCCACCAGCGCTCCTAGCGGGAGTTGGGAGACCCAGTACTTC
CATSAPSGSWETQYF
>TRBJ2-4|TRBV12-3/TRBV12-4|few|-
TGTGCCAGCAGTTTTAGCACACGGATACTAGCCAAAAACATTCAGTACTTC
CASSFSTRILAKNIQYF
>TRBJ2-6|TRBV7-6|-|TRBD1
TGTGCCAGCAGCTTAGAGACAGGGAAGACTGGGGCCAACGTCCTGACTTTC
CASSLETGKTGANVLTF
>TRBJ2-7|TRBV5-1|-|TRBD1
TGCGCCAGCAGCTGGGACAGGGACCCCTACGAGCAGTACTTC
CASSWDRDPYEQYF
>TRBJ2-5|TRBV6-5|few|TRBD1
TGTGCCAGCAGAACCGTGGGACAGGGGGTAGAGACCCAGTACTTC
CASRTVGQGVETQYF
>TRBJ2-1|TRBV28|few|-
TGTGCCAGCAGTTTACGGGTGGGCCCGGGTCAGTTCTTC
CASSLRVGPGQFF
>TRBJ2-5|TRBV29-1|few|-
TGCAGCGTTGATCGGGCCAGGAGAGGGGAGACCCAGTACTTC
CSVDRARRGETQYF